This entry lists 17 T cell receptor beta chains sequenced from one sample in a study of blood T cell repertoires in COVID-19 (TCRdb year 2020). Libraries were made using the immunoSEQ multiplex PCR assay. Held by TCRdb, this immuneACCESS table contains in-frame sequences only and omits some clones. Under half of the omission traces to an unresolved V gene where checked; the cause of the rest is unknown. This sample lists 150,000 to 250,000 clones; roughly four fifths were detected once. 6.9% of the sample lies in the top ten. Sample: peripheral blood. The origin of the receptors is a human donor with acute or convalescent COVID-19. The donor label of this sample is uncertain.

This clone has a handful of counts. This chain's CDR3 is CASSSGGRSSNQPQHF. CDR3 DNA: TGTGCCAGTAGTTCAGGGGGGAGGTCTAGCAATCAGCCCCAGCATTTT. This chain uses TRBV19 with TRBJ1-5; 7 bases are a match to TRBD1. From germline, CDR1 is LNHDA and CDR2 SQIVND (reference sequence). The CDR3 is 16 amino acids. The V gene end was trimmed by 5 bases and the J gene end by 0 bases; junction bases not matched to a gene: 7. The variable domain in full, completed from reference TRBV19 and TRBJ1-5, reads DGGITQSPKYLFRKEGQNVTLSCEQNLNHDAMYWYRQDPGQGLRLIYYSQIVNDFQKGDIAEGYSVSREKKESFPLTVTSAQKNPTAFYLCASSSGGRSSNQPQHFGDGTRLSIL.

The rearrangement joins TRBV9 to TRBJ2-1, with D possibly matching TRBD2 (6 bases). This CDR3 contains 16 residues. The germline CDR1 and CDR2 sequences are SGDLS and YYNGEE. Trimming shortened V by 2 bases and J by 1 base, and 13 bases separated the two germline ends. The CDR3 loop is CASSVGTSLSYNEQFF. The CDR3 DNA follows: TGTGCCAGCAGCGTTGGGACTTCTCTTTCCTACAATGAGCAGTTCTTC.

V usage is TRBV11-2 and J usage is TRBJ2-3; D gene ambiguous. Germline V gene lookup returns CDR1 SGHAT and CDR2 FQNNGV. V shed 2 bases and J shed 10 bases, with 13 bases lying between them. The CDR3 extends over 13 amino acids. The CDR3 DNA reads TGTGCCAGCAGCTTATCGGCGGCGTCGGCGCAGTATTTT. Protein sequence: CASSLSAASAQYF.

The chain is built from TRBV30 and TRBJ1-6; TRBD1 matches at 7 bases. CDR1 and CDR2 (germline): GTSNPN, SVGIG (reference sequence). The CDR3 is 14 amino acids. V dropped 1 base and J dropped 6; count of bases not matched to a gene: 3. In nucleotides, the CDR3 is TGTGCCTGGAGTGCCGGGACAGTTAATTCACCCCTCCACTTT. Translated, it gives CAWSAGTVNSPLHF.

This clone was picked up a small number of times. The gene calls are TRBV9 and TRBJ1-2, with D perhaps TRBD1 (5 bases). Germline V gene sequence: CDR1 SGDLS, CDR2 YYNGEE. Trimming removed 4 bases at V and 0 bases at J, with 19 bases between. There are 17 residues in the CDR3. Written as DNA, the CDR3 is TGTGCCAGCAGCCCAAGACAGAGACCTTTATCTAACTATGGCTACACCTTC. Amino acid sequence: CASSPRQRPLSNYGYTF.

V and J are TRBV2 and TRBJ1-1, with D perhaps TRBD1 (6 bases). Trimming removed 4 bases from V and 5 bases from J, with 11 bases in between. CDR3 length: 13 residues. Germline CDR1 is SNHLY and CDR2 is FYNNEI. In DNA, the CDR3 is TGTGCCAGCAGTGGACAGGTGGGGACTGAAGCTTTCTTT. It codes for CASSGQVGTEAFF.

This clone was found a few times. The V and J genes are TRBV25-1 and TRBJ1-2; D unresolved. V lost 2 bases, J lost 8 bases, and 15 bases lay in between. Germline CDR1 reads MGHDK; CDR2 reads SYGVNS. CDR3 length: 14 residues. CDR3 amino acids: CASSENRGTGGYTF. The CDR3 DNA is TGTGCCAGCAGTGAAAATCGGGGAACCGGAGGCTACACCTTC.

In nucleotides, the CDR3 is TGTGCCAGCAGTCAGACTGGAAACACCGGGGAGCTGTTTTTT. Protein: CASSQTGNTGELFF. This chain links TRBV6-4 with TRBJ2-2, with no clear D. The CDR3 is 14 residues long. The V end lost 5 bases, the J end lost 2 bases, and 9 bases lay between the germline ends. Germline loops: CDR1 MRHNA, CDR2 SNTAGT.

The chain links TRBV7-3 to TRBJ2-1; possibly TRBD2 for D (6 bases). Trimming took 5 bases from V and 7 from J, leaving 9 bases between them. The germline V gene encodes CDR1 SGHTA and CDR2 FQGTGA. The CDR3 is 12 amino acids. The DNA of the CDR3 is TGTGCCAGCAGCCCTGGGGGGAATGAGCAGTTCTTC. Its protein product is CASSPGGNEQFF.

The J gene is TRBJ1-5, the V gene TRBV18; D gene uncertain. V gave up 4 bases and J gave up 4 bases, with 11 bases separating them. CDR1 is KGHSH and CDR2 is LQKENI in the germline V gene. CDR3 length equals 14 residues. CDR3 sequence (DNA): TGTGCCAGCTCACTGACGTCCGGGAATCAGCCCCAGCATTTT. Residues: CASSLTSGNQPQHF. Full variable domain (remainder filled in from reference TRBV18 and TRBJ1-5): NAGVMQNPRHLVRRRGQEARLRCSPMKGHSHVYWYRQLPEEGLKFMVYLQKENIIDESGMPKERFSAEFPKEGPSILRIQQVVRGDSAAYFCASSLTSGNQPQHFGDGTRLSIL.

The chain uses TRBV7-2 and TRBJ2-7, with D perhaps matching TRBD1 (6 bases). The CDR3 runs to 14 residues. Trimming took off 1 base at V and 2 bases at J, with 9 bases between the two ends. Germline V gives CDR1 SGHTA, CDR2 FQGNSA. This CDR3 reads CASSLGRGAYEQYF. CDR3 DNA sequence: TGTGCCAGCAGCTTAGGCAGGGGTGCCTACGAGCAGTACTTC.

CDR3 nucleotides: TGTGCCAGCAGTGTACTAGCACGAGCGGGGGATACGCAGTATTTT. Translation gives CASSVLARAGDTQYF. This sequence joins TRBV2 and TRBJ2-3, with 7 bases identical to TRBD2. This CDR3 region has 15 residues. The ends lost 4 bases at V and 6 bases at J; junction bases unmatched: 10. Germline V gives CDR1 SNHLY, CDR2 FYNNEI.

V is TRBV19 and J is TRBJ1-6; TRBD1 matches at 10 bases. Germline assignment: CDR1 LNHDA and CDR2 SQIVND (reference sequence). The ends lost 10 bases at V and 9 bases at J; junction bases unmatched: 12. The CDR3 spans 15 residues. CDR3 sequence: CATRPLGQGGSPLHF. The CDR3 region has the DNA TGTGCCACCAGACCCCTCGGACAGGGGGGTTCACCCCTCCACTTT.

J is TRBJ2-7 and V is TRBV2; 8 nucleotides line up with TRBD2. Germline CDR1 SNHLY, CDR2 FYNNEI. The CDR3 has 16 amino acids. Germline trimming cut 6 bases from V and 7 bases from J; bases unmatched to any gene: 17. The CDR3 is CASSVVAGGPLGEQYF. For the CDR3, the DNA is TGTGCCAGCAGCGTTGTGGCGGGAGGTCCCTTGGGGGAGCAGTACTTC.

Note on this clone: The same CDR3 also results from other DNA sequences found in this sample. The V call is TRBV5-1, the J call TRBJ1-4, with 9 bases lining up with TRBD1. The germline V gene encodes CDR1 SGHRS and CDR2 YFSETQ. The CDR3 is made up of 16 amino acids. Trimming at V came to 0 bases and at J to 4 bases, leaving 4 bases not matched to a gene. The CDR3 here is CASSLGDREDNEKLFF. The CDR3 DNA follows: TGCGCCAGCAGCTTGGGGGACAGGGAGGATAATGAAAAACTGTTTTTT.

The chain employs TRBV30 and TRBJ2-7; no reliable D call. V lost 1 base and J lost 1, with 11 bases in between. The CDR3 loop spans 14 amino acids. Germline V gene lookup returns CDR1 GTSNPN and CDR2 SVGIG (reference sequence). CDR3 protein: CAWSGYSGSYEQYF. CDR3 bases: TGTGCCTGGAGTGGGTACAGTGGGTCCTACGAGCAGTACTTC.

This chain joins TRBV9 and TRBJ2-7; 10 nucleotides align to TRBD1. The J segment lost 3 bases and the V segment lost 4 bases, leaving 7 bases of the junction unmatched. CDR1 is SGDLS and CDR2 is YYNGEE in the germline V gene. The CDR3 runs to 15 residues. The CDR3 bases are TGTGCCAGCAGCCTCCGACAGGGGGCGAACTACGAGCAGTACTTC. Translating gives CASSLRQGANYEQYF.